The 15 T cell receptor beta chains given below trace back to one sample, sequenced in a study of shared clonotypes between healthy human individuals. CD8 cells classed as naive were CD45RO-negative and positively selected for CCR7, excluding terminally differentiated effector memory CD45RA+ cells. Method: immunoSEQ multiplex PCR; TCRdb's copy keeps in-frame clones and lacks some. The sample yields millions of clones, about 93% seen once. The specimen was naive CD8+ T cells from PBMCs. The receptors were gathered from a young man in good health. Some clones in this sample may be carry-over from other donors' samples.

V is TRBV5-1 and J is TRBJ2-7; D is undetermined. Per the germline V gene, CDR1 is SGHRS and CDR2 is YFSETQ. The CDR3 is made up of 14 amino acids. Between the trimmed V and J ends, which lost 4 bases and 7 bases, there was a span of 18 bases. CDR3 DNA sequence: TGCGCCAGCAGCAGCCACCCCTACGAGGTAGAGCAGTACTTC. Translation gives CASSSHPYEVEQYF.

The rearrangement links TRBV15 to TRBJ1-5; 9 bases align to TRBD1. Germline values: CDR1 LNHNV, CDR2 YYDKDF (reference sequence). V trimming: 2 bases; J trimming: 7 bases; junction bases outside the gene matches: 6. The CDR3 sequence is 15 residues long. The CDR3 is CATSRNRQGDQPQHF. CDR3 DNA: TGTGCCACCAGCAGAAACCGACAGGGGGACCAGCCCCAGCATTTT.

The rearrangement joins TRBV28 to TRBJ2-7; 11 bases are shared with TRBD2. The CDR3 covers 20 residues. The germline V gene has CDR1 MDHEN and CDR2 SYDVKM. The J segment lost 2 bases and the V segment lost 4 bases, leaving 19 bases of the junction unmatched. This chain's CDR3 is CASSSGELGHRLAGTYEQYF. Written as DNA, the CDR3 is TGTGCCAGCAGTTCGGGGGAGTTGGGACACCGACTAGCGGGAACCTACGAGCAGTACTTC.

V and J are TRBV29-1 and TRBJ2-7; D call uncertain. This CDR3 contains 12 residues. V lost 4 bases to trimming and J lost 0 bases, with 7 bases between them. Germline V lookup: CDR1 SQVTM, CDR2 ANQGSEA. Written as DNA, the CDR3 is TGCAGCGTTGGGTATAACTCCTACGAGCAGTACTTC. It translates to CSVGYNSYEQYF.

This clone has just one count. The sample contains more than one DNA sequence encoding this CDR3. The rearrangement uses TRBV7-9 and TRBJ2-7; D not certain. This CDR3 is built from 12 residues. Per germline, CDR1 SEHNR and CDR2 FQNEAQ (reference sequence). V lost 0 bases, J lost 6 bases, and 6 bases lay in between. The CDR3 sequence: CASSLAGPEQYF. CDR3 coding DNA: TGTGCCAGCAGCTTAGCGGGCCCCGAGCAGTACTTC. Using reference TRBV7-9 and TRBJ2-7 for the parts outside the CDR3, the full variable domain is DTGVSQNPRHKITKRGQNVTFRCDPISEHNRLYWYRQTLGQGPEFLTYFQNEAQLEKSRLLSDRFSAERPKGSFSTLEIQRTEQGDSAMYLCASSLAGPEQYFGPGTRLTVT.

V usage is TRBV18 and J usage is TRBJ2-3; the D gene could be TRBD1 or TRBD2 (5 bases each). The CDR3 sequence is 15 residues long. V was clipped by 3 bases and J by 6 bases, with 16 bases between them. Germline V CDR1 and CDR2: KGHSH, LQKENI. CDR3 loop: CASSPRGILGDTQYF. The DNA for the CDR3 is TGTGCCAGCTCACCCCGGGGCATCCTAGGGGATACGCAGTATTTT. The full variable domain, with the rest looked up from reference TRBV18 and TRBJ2-3, is NAGVMQNPRHLVRRRGQEARLRCSPMKGHSHVYWYRQLPEEGLKFMVYLQKENIIDESGMPKERFSAEFPKEGPSILRIQQVVRGDSAAYFCASSPRGILGDTQYFGPGTRLTVL.

J is TRBJ1-2 and V is TRBV4-1, with D possibly being TRBD1 (6 bases). Germline values: CDR1 MGHRA, CDR2 YSYEKL. This CDR3 has 14 amino acids. Between the trimmed V and J ends, which lost 1 base and 8 bases, there was a span of 14 bases. For the CDR3, the DNA is TGCGCCAGCAGCCAAGGTCAGGGGAGAACGGGCTACACCTTC. Translating gives CASSQGQGRTGYTF.

The chain's CDR3 is CASSQEAGGRYYEQYF. CDR3 bases: TGCGCCAGCAGCCAAGAGGCCGGGGGGCGATACTACGAGCAGTACTTC. V and J are TRBV4-1 and TRBJ2-7, with a tentative D call TRBD2 (7 bases). The CDR3 sequence is 16 residues long. The germline V gene encodes CDR1 MGHRA and CDR2 YSYEKL. V lost 0 bases and J 3 bases, leaving 15 bases between the germline ends.

The chain recombines TRBV25-1 with TRBJ2-1, with unresolved D. Germline V gives CDR1 MGHDK, CDR2 SYGVNS. The CDR3 extends over 14 amino acids. V lost 3 bases to trimming and J lost 9 bases, with 15 bases between them. Here the CDR3 reads CASSDWTLGVEQFF. The CDR3 DNA reads TGTGCCAGCAGTGATTGGACCCTCGGCGTTGAGCAGTTCTTC.

DNA of the CDR3: TGCAGCGTTGGTCCGAGACAGGGGGCTGTCGGCACTGAAGCTTTCTTT. Translating it yields CSVGPRQGAVGTEAFF. The genes are TRBV29-1 and TRBJ1-1; TRBD1 aligns across 10 bases. The germline gives CDR1 SQVTM, CDR2 ANQGSEA. V trimming: 4 bases; J trimming: 4 bases; junction bases outside the gene matches: 12. The CDR3 runs 16 residues.

CDR3 sequence: CASSARITPGNTGELFF. The CDR3 nucleotides read TGTGCCAGCAGCGCCCGAATTACGCCAGGGAACACCGGGGAGCTGTTTTTT. This chain joins TRBV9 and TRBJ2-2; D gene ambiguous. The CDR3 totals 17 residues. Germline loops: CDR1 SGDLS, CDR2 YYNGEE. Trimming removed 3 bases at V and 1 base at J, with 16 bases between.

The chain couples TRBV9 to TRBJ1-2; D perhaps matches TRBD1 (6 bases). V lost 4 bases to trimming and J lost 2 bases, with 21 bases between them. The CDR3 is 17 amino acids. Per germline, CDR1 SGDLS and CDR2 YYNGEE. CDR3 loop: CASSHHRDQKLNYGYTF. CDR3 DNA: TGTGCCAGCAGCCACCACAGGGACCAAAAGTTGAACTATGGCTACACCTTC. Based on the CDR3 plus reference TRBV9 and TRBJ1-2, the full variable domain is DSGVTQTPKHLITATGQRVTLRCSPRSGDLSVYWYQQSLDQGLQFLIQYYNGEERAKGNILERFSAQQFPDLHSELNLSSLELGDSALYFCASSHHRDQKLNYGYTFGSGTRLTVV.

J is TRBJ2-5 and V is TRBV11-1; 7 bases are a match to TRBD1. Germline CDR1 SGHAT, CDR2 FQDESV (reference sequence). Trimming removed 4 bases from V and 2 bases from J; junction bases left unmatched: 13. The CDR3 is 17 residues long. CDR3 nucleotide sequence: TGTGCCAGCAGCTCCCTTCCCCAGGGGGTTATGCAAGAGACCCAGTACTTC. As protein: CASSSLPQGVMQETQYF.

DNA for the CDR3: TGTGCCAGCCAAACGGTCATTGCCTACGAGCAGTACTTC. It is translated as CASQTVIAYEQYF. V and J are TRBV6-1 and TRBJ2-7; D is unresolved. V shed 8 bases and J shed 2 bases, with 13 bases lying between them. Germline V gene lookup returns CDR1 MNHNS and CDR2 SASEGT. The CDR3 length is 13 residues.

The rearrangement joins TRBV5-1 to TRBJ1-1, with D tentatively TRBD1 (6 bases). Germline CDR1 SGHRS, CDR2 YFSETQ. The CDR3 totals 15 residues. The V gene lost 4 bases and the J gene lost 1 base, with 14 bases spanning the gap. CDR3 in amino acids: CASSPSWGRNTEAFF. The CDR3 DNA is TGCGCCAGCAGCCCCTCGTGGGGGCGGAACACTGAAGCTTTCTTT.